This is a list of T cell receptor beta chains from one sample in a study of a mutant IDH1 vaccine in newly diagnosed glioma. Repertoires were generated with immunoSEQ multiplex PCR, while TCRdb's copy carries only in-frame clones and drops some. Among roughly 50,000 clones listed, just under 80% were seen once. The antigens for these receptors are not known. Sequencing used PBMCs, obtained from a glioma patient whose treatment included an IDH1 peptide vaccine. The receptors stem from a middle-aged woman with glioma. The conserved cysteine and the conserved F or W are not part of the CDR3 here. Each record gives: J gene, D gene, V gene, CDR3 protein. A D gene is named only where the DNA matches it firmly.

TRBJ2-1	TRBD2	TRBV6-1	ASSEASGGAYNEQF
TRBJ2-7	.	TRBV13	ASSLMAGAYEQY
TRBJ1-5	.	TRBV27	ASSFAIDSNQPQH
TRBJ2-1	.	TRBV27	ASSPPGRLF
TRBJ1-2	.	TRBV19	ASSPTVISYGYT
TRBJ2-7	.	TRBV6-5	ASTAAGSYEQY
TRBJ2-3	.	TRBV15	ATSREGTGDTQY
TRBJ2-1	TRBD1	TRBV2	ASSRDRASNEQF
TRBJ1-1	TRBD1	TRBV29-1	SVQTGEGTEAF
TRBJ1-5	.	TRBV10-3	AISESGQTLGPQH
TRBJ1-2	.	TRBV4-3	ASSQDREGYGYT
TRBJ1-1	.	TRBV27	ASSLGHRVDTEAF
TRBJ2-3	.	TRBV13	ASLFLASSTDTQY
TRBJ1-2	.	TRBV7-6	ASSLNGDGYT
TRBJ2-1	.	TRBV25-1	ASSVSFNEQF
TRBJ1-1	.	TRBV10-3	AIRPGHGYTEAF
TRBJ2-7	TRBD1	TRBV30	AWGQGHSYEQY
TRBJ2-1	TRBD1	TRBV6-6	ASSPQTGGGYEQF
TRBJ1-1	.	TRBV7-8	ASTPQGTGTEAF
TRBJ1-1	.	TRBV6-6	ASKPQGTEAF
TRBJ1-6	TRBD1	TRBV5-6	ASSFPQTGQGDSPLH
TRBJ1-6	.	TRBV7-2	ASSLAGVASLH
TRBJ1-1	.	TRBV2	ASKGRGTF
TRBJ1-1	.	TRBV18	ASSPQPQGNTEAF
TRBJ1-5	.	TRBV6-1	ASSVRDSNQPQH
TRBJ2-2	TRBD2	TRBV9	ASSLRLAGGDRLF
TRBJ1-2	.	TRBV5-5	ASSLAGSGIGYT
TRBJ1-3	.	TRBV5-1	ASRGNTIY
TRBJ1-4	.	TRBV18	ASSPQGWGYEKLF